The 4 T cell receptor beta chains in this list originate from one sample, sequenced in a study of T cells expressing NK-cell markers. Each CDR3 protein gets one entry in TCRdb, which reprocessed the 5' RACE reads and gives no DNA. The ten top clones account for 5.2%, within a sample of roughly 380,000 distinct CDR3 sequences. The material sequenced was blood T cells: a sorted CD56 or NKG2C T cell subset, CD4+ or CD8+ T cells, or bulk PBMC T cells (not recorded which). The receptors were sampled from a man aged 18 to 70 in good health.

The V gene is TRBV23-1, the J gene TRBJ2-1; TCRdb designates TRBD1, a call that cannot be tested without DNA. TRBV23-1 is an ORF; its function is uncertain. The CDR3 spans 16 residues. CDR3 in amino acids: CASIIIGDKSYNEQFF.

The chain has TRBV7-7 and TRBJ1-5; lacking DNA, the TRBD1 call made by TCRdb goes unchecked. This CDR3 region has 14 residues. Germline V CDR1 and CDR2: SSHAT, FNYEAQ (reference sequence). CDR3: CASSAGSPRQPQHF.

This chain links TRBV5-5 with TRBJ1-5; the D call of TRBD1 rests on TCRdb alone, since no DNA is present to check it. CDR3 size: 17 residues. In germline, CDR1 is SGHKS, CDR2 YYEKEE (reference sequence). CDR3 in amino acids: CASSLGLSRGGNQPQHF.

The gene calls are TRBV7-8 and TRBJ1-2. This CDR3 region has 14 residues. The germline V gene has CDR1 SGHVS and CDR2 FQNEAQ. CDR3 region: CASSLYGRNYGYTF.